The 25 T cell receptor beta chains below come from one sample, sequenced in a study of control samples from healthy donors and cancer patients. Profiling relied on immunoSEQ multiplex PCR, and the TCRdb table lists in-frame clones only, not all of them. The sample consists of approximately 54,000 clones, about nine tenths of them appearing once. Sequencing was done on a sample of PBMCs. These TCRs come from a man aged 50-60 years with head and neck cancer.

This clone appeared a few times. V is TRBV18 and J is TRBJ2-5, with TRBD2 matching 7 bases. Germline-derived CDR1 and CDR2 are KGHSH and LQKENI. V lost 2 bases to trimming and J lost 5 bases; unmatched junction nucleotides: 8. The CDR3 extends over 15 amino acids. As DNA, the CDR3 is TGTGCCAGCTCACCAGCCACTAGCGTCCGGGAGACCCAGTACTTC. Amino acids: CASSPATSVRETQYF.

The V and J genes are TRBV18 and TRBJ1-4; the match to TRBD1 covers 8 bases. The germline V gene has CDR1 KGHSH and CDR2 LQKENI. CDR3 length: 14 residues. Unmatched junction bases numbered 2, after V lost 3 bases and J lost 5 bases. The CDR3 coding sequence is TGTGCCAGCTCACCGGGACAGGAGAATGAAAAACTGTTTTTT. This gives the protein CASSPGQENEKLFF.

This chain connects TRBV6-1 to TRBJ2-3, with D possibly TRBD2 on 6 matching bases. The CDR3 extends over 14 amino acids. Deletions cut 3 bases from V and 4 bases from J, with 11 bases between. Germline CDR1 is MNHNS and CDR2 is SASEGT. The CDR3 loop is CASSDRRAADTQYF. For the CDR3, the DNA is TGTGCCAGCAGTGATAGGAGGGCGGCAGATACGCAGTATTTT.

The V and J genes are TRBV3-1 (or the pseudogene TRBV3-2) and TRBJ2-3; D not certain. CDR3 length: 13 amino acids. The V gene lost 1 base and the J gene lost 3 bases, with 5 bases spanning the gap. Germline V lookup: CDR1 LGHDT, CDR2 YNNKEL (reference sequence). For the CDR3, the DNA is TGTGCCAGCAGCCAAGGCTGGACAGATACGCAGTATTTT. It encodes CASSQGWTDTQYF.

The V call is TRBV4-2, the J call TRBJ2-1, with TRBD2 matching 7 bases. The CDR3 covers 16 residues. Losses at the gene ends were 1 base for V and 4 bases for J; bases not matched to a gene: 7. Germline values: CDR1 LGHNA, CDR2 YNFKEQ. The CDR3 protein is CASSQARGIGYNEQFF. CDR3 nucleotide sequence: TGTGCCAGCAGCCAAGCGCGGGGGATCGGTTACAATGAGCAGTTCTTC.

The chain recombines TRBV4-3 with TRBJ2-1; weak D call: TRBD2 (5 bases). CDR1 and CDR2 from the germline V gene are LGHNA and YSLEER. V lost 1 base to trimming and J lost 6 bases, with 10 bases between them. This CDR3 spans 14 amino acids. The CDR3 DNA follows: TGCGCCAGCAGCCAAGGGGGTCGGGGCAATGAGCAGTTCTTC. This sequence encodes CASSQGGRGNEQFF.

This clone was detected only a few times. The genes are TRBV6-5 and TRBJ1-6; D ambiguous. CDR1 MNHEY and CDR2 SVGAGI come from the germline V gene. CDR3 size: 15 residues. Trimming stripped 6 bases from V and 0 bases from J, with 9 bases between. The CDR3 spells CASSSLSSYNSPLHF. The CDR3 region has the DNA TGTGCCAGCAGCTCTTTAAGCTCCTATAATTCACCCCTCCACTTT.

The sample holds one count of this clone. The V gene is TRBV19, the J gene TRBJ2-2, with 14 bases that match TRBD2. J lost 5 bases, V lost 8 bases, and 13 bases had no gene match. This CDR3 is built from 18 residues. Germline CDR1 LNHDA, CDR2 SQIVND (reference sequence). The CDR3 region is CASLSGTSGGWGTGELFF. CDR3 in DNA: TGTGCCAGTCTATCCGGGACTAGCGGGGGCTGGGGGACCGGGGAGCTGTTTTTT.

The rearrangement uses TRBV7-9 and TRBJ2-7; TRBD2 aligns across 9 bases. V gave up 5 bases and J gave up 2 bases; unmatched junction bases: 7. Germline V gene data show CDR1 as SEHNR and CDR2 as FQNEAQ (reference sequence). The CDR3 has 15 amino acids. Here the CDR3 DNA reads TGTGCCAGCAGCCCCCCAGCTAGCGGGACCTACGAGCAGTACTTC. Protein sequence: CASSPPASGTYEQYF.

The chain uses TRBV2 and TRBJ2-3; TRBD2 aligns across 12 bases. Germline V lookup: CDR1 SNHLY, CDR2 FYNNEI. The CDR3 extends over 18 amino acids. Trimming removed 11 bases from V and 0 bases from J; junction bases left unmatched: 15. The CDR3 nucleotides are TGTGCCGCACAGAGGGGGGGTGGACTAGCGGGGAGCACAGATACGCAGTATTTT. This codes for CAAQRGGGLAGSTDTQYF.

This clone appeared once. This chain joins TRBV30 and TRBJ2-1; 8 bases agree with TRBD1. This CDR3 has 13 residues. V dropped 8 bases and J dropped 4; count of bases not matched to a gene: 7. Germline CDR1 and CDR2: GTSNPN and SVGIG (reference sequence). The chain's CDR3 is CAGGQDAYNEQFF. In DNA, the CDR3 is TGTGCCGGGGGACAGGACGCTTACAATGAGCAGTTCTTC.

The gene calls are TRBV6-6 and TRBJ1-5; 8 bases align to TRBD1. This CDR3 is 13 amino acids long. In germline, CDR1 is MNHNY, CDR2 SVGAGI (reference sequence). The trim removed 2 bases at V and 7 bases at J, leaving 1 base unmatched. The CDR3 spells CASSYGTGQPQHF. For the CDR3, the DNA is TGTGCCAGCAGTTACGGGACAGGCCAGCCCCAGCATTTT.

The chain has TRBV5-4 and TRBJ1-6; 9 bases agree with TRBD1. The CDR3 totals 19 residues. V gave up 4 bases and J gave up 0 bases; unmatched junction bases: 11. Germline V gene data show CDR1 as SGHNT and CDR2 as YYREEE (reference sequence). The CDR3 here is CASSRGQGPRSSYNSPLHF. CDR3 in DNA: TGTGCCAGCAGCCGCGGACAGGGGCCAAGGAGCTCCTATAATTCACCCCTCCACTTT.

The sample holds one count of this clone. The rearrangement links TRBV30 to TRBJ1-5; D uncertain. The V and J ends lost 3 bases and 3 bases respectively, with 9 bases between them. This CDR3 contains 13 residues. Germline lookup yields CDR1 GTSNPN and CDR2 SVGIG (reference sequence). The CDR3 spells CAWSPGHNQPQHF. The CDR3 DNA reads TGTGCCTGGAGCCCGGGCCACAATCAGCCCCAGCATTTT.

The CDR3 sequence: CSVDKGNTEAFF. The CDR3 DNA reads as TGCAGCGTTGACAAGGGGAACACTGAAGCTTTCTTT. This chain links TRBV29-1 with TRBJ1-1; D is unresolved. Germline assignment: CDR1 SQVTM and CDR2 ANQGSEA. CDR3 length: 12 residues. Between the trimmed V and J ends, which lost 3 bases and 1 base, there was a span of 6 bases.

The V gene is TRBV9, the J gene TRBJ2-3, with D unresolved. Germline V gives CDR1 SGDLS, CDR2 YYNGEE. CDR3 length equals 15 residues. V shed 0 bases and J shed 5 bases, with 13 bases lying between them. The CDR3 nucleotides read TGTGCCAGCAGCGTAGGACCTTCCTCTTTAGATACGCAGTATTTT. Protein: CASSVGPSSLDTQYF. The full variable domain, rest sourced from reference TRBV9 and TRBJ2-3, is DSGVTQTPKHLITATGQRVTLRCSPRSGDLSVYWYQQSLDQGLQFLIQYYNGEERAKGNILERFSAQQFPDLHSELNLSSLELGDSALYFCASSVGPSSLDTQYFGPGTRLTVL.

This chain joins TRBV24-1 and TRBJ2-2; 8 bases match TRBD2. V lost 2 bases to trimming and J lost 1 base; unmatched junction nucleotides: 2. This CDR3 has 16 amino acids. Germline V gene data show CDR1 as KGHDR and CDR2 as SFDVKD. The CDR3 is CATSDSSGRNTGELFF. The CDR3 DNA is TGTGCCACCAGTGATTCCAGCGGGAGGAACACCGGGGAGCTGTTTTTT.

The V and J genes are TRBV4-1 and TRBJ2-3; D could derive from TRBD1 or TRBD2 (5 bases each). The ends were cut back, 0 bases at V and 5 bases at J, with 18 bases in the middle. The CDR3 runs 17 residues. Germline V gene data show CDR1 as MGHRA and CDR2 as YSYEKL. CDR3 bases: TGCGCCAGCAGCCAAGAAGGGGCCGGAGGCCCGGGAGATACGCAGTATTTT. Its protein product is CASSQEGAGGPGDTQYF.

The rearrangement links TRBV10-3 to TRBJ1-1; D call uncertain. V was pared by 10 bases and J by 1 base, with 10 bases between. This CDR3 region has 12 residues. Per the germline V gene, CDR1 is ENHRY and CDR2 is SYGVKD. The CDR3 is CATSGPNTEAFF. CDR3 DNA: TGTGCCACGTCCGGACCGAACACTGAAGCTTTCTTT.

The chain recombines TRBV6-6 with TRBJ2-1; possibly TRBD1 for D (5 bases). Germline CDR1 and CDR2: MNHNY and SVGAGI (reference sequence). Trimming cost V 3 bases and J 3 bases, with 15 bases left between them. The CDR3 is made up of 16 amino acids. CDR3 sequence (DNA): TGTGCCAGCAGTTATTCGGTAGGCAGGGTCTACAATGAGCAGTTCTTC. Translation: CASSYSVGRVYNEQFF.

The chain carries TRBV10-2 and TRBJ2-3, with D possibly being TRBD2 (5 bases). This CDR3 has 12 amino acids. V was trimmed by 8 bases and J by 5 bases, leaving 11 bases between them. Germline CDR1 and CDR2: WSHSY and SAAADI. CDR3 bases: TGCGCCAGCTTGAGGGCAGTAGATACGCAGTATTTT. Residues: CASLRAVDTQYF.

The chain links TRBV6-2 or TRBV6-3 to TRBJ2-5; D not resolved. Trimming took 3 bases from V and 5 from J, leaving 16 bases between them. The CDR3 sequence is 15 residues long. Germline assignment: CDR1 MNHEY and CDR2 SVGEGT. DNA for the CDR3: TGTGCCAGCAGTTATGTGGGAAGCCTCCGGGAGACCCAGTACTTC. Amino acids: CASSYVGSLRETQYF.

The chain couples TRBV23-1 to TRBJ1-1, with 8 bases fitting TRBD1. TRBV23-1 is assigned to the ORF class and has an uncertain function. V lost 0 bases and J lost 5; bases outside the gene matches: 8. The CDR3 consists of 16 residues. The CDR3 loop is CASSQSSTGEDTEAFF. The CDR3 bases are TGCGCCAGCAGTCAATCATCGACAGGGGAGGATACTGAAGCTTTCTTT.

The rearrangement joins TRBV7-9 to TRBJ1-2; no firm D call. V was pared by 5 bases and J by 0 bases, with 10 bases between. Germline V gene sequence: CDR1 SEHNR, CDR2 FQNEAQ (reference sequence). The CDR3 has 14 residues. The CDR3, as DNA: TGTGCCAGCAGCCCAGGACCGGCTAACTATGGCTACACCTTC. This codes for CASSPGPANYGYTF.

This chain connects TRBV19 to TRBJ2-5, with TRBD2 identical over 10 bases. V was pared by 1 base and J by 5 bases, with 4 bases of the junction left unmatched. Germline CDR1 LNHDA, CDR2 SQIVND (reference sequence). CDR3 length: 15 amino acids. The CDR3 nucleotides are TGTGCCAGTAGTATAGGGCTAGCGGGAGTTGAGACCCAGTACTTC. Translating gives CASSIGLAGVETQYF.